A selection of T cell receptor beta chains follows, all from one sample in a study of siplizumab effects on memory and regulatory T cells. Assay: immunoSEQ multiplex PCR; the TCRdb copy retains only in-frame clones and omits some. The data show about 91,000 clones, with over 85% seen just once and approximately 5.9% held by the top ten. Material for sequencing was CD8+ T cells sorted from blood. The receptors derive from a human donor in good health. CDR3s include the opening cysteine and the closing phenylalanine or tryptophan. D genes are given only for firm matches. Size tells how often a clone was seen (once, few, many) or the class of an expanded clone, and some rows leave it out.

v_gene,abundance,j_gene,d_gene,CDR3aa,CDR3nt
TRBV6-1,large,TRBJ1-1,.,CASLRGDTEAFF,TGTGCCAGCCTGCGAGGGGACACTGAAGCTTTCTTT
TRBV2,.,TRBJ2-2,TRBD2,CASSELGLAGQTGELFF,TGTGCCAGCAGTGAATTGGGGCTAGCGGGCCAGACCGGGGAGCTGTTTTTT
TRBV15,.,TRBJ2-1,.,CATSRASSAAEQFF,TGTGCCACCAGCAGAGCAAGTTCCGCCGCGGAGCAGTTCTTC
TRBV13,.,TRBJ1-2,.,CASSLGSANYGYTF,TGTGCCAGCAGCTTGGGCTCAGCTAACTATGGCTACACCTTC
TRBV27,.,TRBJ1-5,.,CASSLTGPQPQHF,TGTGCCAGCAGTTTAACAGGGCCACAGCCCCAGCATTTT
TRBV11-3,few,TRBJ2-7,.,CASSLPGHEQYF,TGTGCCAGCAGCTTGCCGGGACACGAGCAGTACTTC
TRBV27,.,TRBJ1-1,TRBD1,CASSLMSDRGGTEAFF,TGTGCCAGCAGTTTAATGTCGGACAGGGGAGGGACTGAAGCTTTCTTT
TRBV7-9,.,TRBJ1-3,.,CASSFTSSGNTIYF,TGTGCCAGCAGCTTTACGAGCTCTGGAAACACCATATATTTT
TRBV4-1,.,TRBJ1-6,.,CASSQEWQKGSPLHF,TGCGCCAGCAGCCAAGAATGGCAGAAAGGTTCACCCCTCCACTTT
TRBV20-1,.,TRBJ2-1,.,CSARLRNEQFF,TGCAGTGCTAGACTTAGGAATGAGCAGTTCTTC
TRBV7-6,.,TRBJ1-6,.,CASSLKLRTTTSPLHF,TGTGCCAGCAGCCTCAAACTTCGGACGACTACTTCACCCCTCCACTTT
TRBV2,few,TRBJ1-1,.,CAITAGTGTEAFF,TGTGCCATAACGGCGGGGACGGGCACTGAAGCTTTCTTT
TRBV5-4,.,TRBJ1-2,TRBD1,CASSVDRSNGDGYTF,TGTGCCAGCAGCGTGGACAGGTCAAACGGGGATGGCTACACCTTC
TRBV28,.,TRBJ1-1,TRBD1,CASSLGDRGFTEAFF,TGTGCCAGCAGCTTGGGGGACAGGGGATTTACTGAAGCTTTCTTT
TRBV4-3,.,TRBJ2-7,TRBD2,CASSQDQAGGRTWNEQYF,TGCGCCAGCAGCCAAGATCAAGCGGGAGGGAGGACCTGGAACGAGCAGTACTTC
TRBV11-3,once,TRBJ1-1,.,CASSLTVNTEAFF,TGTGCCAGCAGCTTAACGGTGAACACTGAAGCTTTCTTT
TRBV15,once,TRBJ2-2,TRBD2,CATSIQRGGPGELFF,TGTGCCACCAGCATCCAGCGGGGGGGCCCCGGGGAGCTGTTTTTT
TRBV27,.,TRBJ2-7,.,CASSLTSGRNEQYF,TGTGCCAGCAGTTTAACCAGCGGTAGGAACGAGCAGTACTTC
TRBV2,once,TRBJ2-3,TRBD2,CASSIRTSSATDTQYF,TGTGCCAGCAGTATTAGGACTAGCAGTGCCACAGATACGCAGTATTTT
TRBV29-1,.,TRBJ2-7,TRBD1,CSVVGQGYEQYF,TGCAGCGTTGTGGGACAGGGCTACGAGCAGTACTTC
TRBV9,.,TRBJ2-1,.,CASSDSNGVTDEQFF,TGTGCCAGCAGCGATAGTAACGGAGTGACGGATGAGCAGTTCTTC
TRBV2,.,TRBJ2-3,TRBD1,CASRPPDRGTDTQYF,TGTGCCAGCAGGCCCCCTGACAGGGGCACAGATACGCAGTATTTT
TRBV9,.,TRBJ2-1,.,CASTPEGSGTIQFF,TGTGCCAGCACACCGGAGGGAAGCGGGACAATCCAGTTCTTC
TRBV4-1,few,TRBJ1-1,.,CASSQAGHTNTEAFF,TGCGCCAGCAGCCAAGCGGGACATACGAACACTGAAGCTTTCTTT
TRBV30,.,TRBJ2-7,.,CAWRDALYEQYF,TGTGCCTGGCGGGACGCCCTCTACGAGCAGTACTTC
TRBV5-4,.,TRBJ2-2,.,CASSLYTGELFF,TGTGCCAGCAGCTTATACACCGGGGAGCTGTTTTTT
TRBV4-3,.,TRBJ2-7,.,CASSLGPSYEQYF,TGCGCCAGCAGCCTGGGACCTTCCTACGAGCAGTACTTC
TRBV30,.,TRBJ1-3,.,CAWSDSYSGNTIYF,TGTGCCTGGAGTGATAGTTACTCTGGAAACACCATATATTTT
TRBV4-2,.,TRBJ1-4,.,CASSQDIKGQNEKLFF,TGTGCCAGCAGCCAAGATATCAAGGGCCAAAATGAAAAACTGTTTTTT
TRBV4-1,.,TRBJ1-2,.,CASSQDRLGDGYTF,TGCGCCAGCAGCCAGGACAGATTAGGGGACGGCTACACCTTC
TRBV7-9,.,TRBJ1-1,TRBD1,CASSSQNTGGTEAFF,TGTGCCAGCAGCTCGCAAAATACAGGGGGGACTGAAGCTTTCTTT
TRBV10-1,.,TRBJ2-1,.,CASASGTDEQFF,TGCGCCAGCGCAAGTGGTACGGATGAGCAGTTCTTC
TRBV5-6,.,TRBJ1-2,.,CASSSIGTLLGDGYTF,TGTGCCAGCAGCTCCATAGGGACTCTTTTGGGAGATGGCTACACCTTC
TRBV19,.,TRBJ2-4,TRBD2,CASSIAGTSQVDSLLAKNIQYF,TGTGCCAGTAGTATAGCCGGGACTAGTCAAGTTGACAGTCTGTTGGCCAAAAACATTCAGTACTTC
TRBV7-3,.,TRBJ1-3,.,CASSSDGNSGNTIYF,TGTGCCAGCAGCTCAGACGGGAACTCTGGAAACACCATATATTTT
TRBV7-9,.,TRBJ2-2,.,CASSLELSGELFF,TGTGCCAGCAGCTTAGAGCTCAGCGGGGAGCTGTTTTTT
TRBV11-3,.,TRBJ1-5,.,CASSPRQNKRRNQPQHF,TGTGCCAGCAGCCCAAGACAGAATAAGAGGCGCAATCAGCCCCAGCATTTT
TRBV7-9,.,TRBJ2-7,TRBD2,CASSLTSGGIFGEQYF,TGTGCCAGCAGCTTGACTAGCGGGGGAATTTTTGGAGAGCAGTACTTC
TRBV4-2,.,TRBJ1-2,.,CASSQHRDTEANYGYTF,TGTGCCAGCAGCCAGCACCGGGACACAGAAGCTAACTATGGCTACACCTTC
TRBV14,once,TRBJ2-7,TRBD2,CASSSGTGTFYEQYF,TGTGCCAGCAGCAGCGGGACTGGGACTTTCTACGAGCAGTACTTC
TRBV4-1,.,TRBJ1-4,.,CASSQVRANEKLFF,TGCGCCAGCAGCCAAGTGAGGGCTAATGAAAAACTGTTTTTT
TRBV2,.,TRBJ2-2,.,CAREDPTTNTGELFF,TGTGCCAGAGAGGATCCGACAACGAACACCGGGGAGCTGTTTTTT
TRBV15,.,TRBJ2-7,.,CATSTNRVYEQYF,TGTGCCACCAGCACCAACAGGGTCTACGAGCAGTACTTC
TRBV10-3,.,TRBJ2-1,.,CAISEVGYEQFF,TGTGCCATCAGTGAGGTGGGTTATGAGCAGTTCTTC
TRBV7-9,.,TRBJ2-2,.,CASSLFSGNTGELFF,TGTGCCAGCAGCTTATTTTCAGGGAACACCGGGGAGCTGTTTTTT
TRBV27,.,TRBJ2-7,.,CASSLKAGYEQYF,TGTGCCAGCAGTTTAAAGGCGGGCTACGAGCAGTACTTC
TRBV9,.,TRBJ2-7,.,CASNPAGGTYEQYF,TGTGCCAGCAACCCTGCTGGTGGGACCTACGAGCAGTACTTC
TRBV7-8,.,TRBJ2-7,TRBD1,CASSLDRGYEQYF,TGTGCCAGCAGCTTAGACAGGGGCTACGAGCAGTACTTC
TRBV7-3,.,TRBJ2-1,.,CASSLDSGSSYNEQFF,TGTGCCAGCAGCCTGGACAGTGGGAGCTCCTACAATGAGCAGTTCTTC
TRBV27,.,TRBJ2-1,TRBD2,CASSSLAGGNNEQFF,TGTGCCAGCAGTTCACTAGCGGGAGGGAACAATGAGCAGTTCTTC
TRBV25-1,.,TRBJ1-1,TRBD1,CASSEYDRGATEAFF,TGTGCCAGCAGTGAATATGACAGGGGGGCCACTGAAGCTTTCTTT
TRBV5-6,.,TRBJ1-5,.,CASSRYLTEQPQHF,TGTGCCAGCAGCAGGTATTTGACGGAACAGCCCCAGCATTTT
TRBV7-3,.,TRBJ1-5,.,CASSLNGPGEPQHF,TGTGCCAGCAGCTTAAACGGTCCTGGGGAGCCCCAGCATTTT